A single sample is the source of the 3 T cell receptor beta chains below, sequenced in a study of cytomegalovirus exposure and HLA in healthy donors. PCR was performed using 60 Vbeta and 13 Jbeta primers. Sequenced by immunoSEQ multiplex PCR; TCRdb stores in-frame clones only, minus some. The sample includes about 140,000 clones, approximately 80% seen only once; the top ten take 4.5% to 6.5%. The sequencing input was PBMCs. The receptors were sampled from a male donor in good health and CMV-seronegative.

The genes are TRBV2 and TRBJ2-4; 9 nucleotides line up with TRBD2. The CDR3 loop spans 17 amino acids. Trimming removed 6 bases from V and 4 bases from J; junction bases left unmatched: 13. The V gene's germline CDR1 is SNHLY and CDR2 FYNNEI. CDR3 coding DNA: TGTGCCAGCAGGGATCAACCAGCGGGGGGCTTTAAAAACATTCAGTACTTC. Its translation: CASRDQPAGGFKNIQYF.

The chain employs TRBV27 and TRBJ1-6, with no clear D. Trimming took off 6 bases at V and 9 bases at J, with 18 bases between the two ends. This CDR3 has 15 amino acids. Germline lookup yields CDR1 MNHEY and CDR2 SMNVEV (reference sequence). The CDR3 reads CASRMAQNSGSPLHF. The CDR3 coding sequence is TGTGCCAGCAGAATGGCCCAGAATAGCGGTTCACCCCTCCACTTT.

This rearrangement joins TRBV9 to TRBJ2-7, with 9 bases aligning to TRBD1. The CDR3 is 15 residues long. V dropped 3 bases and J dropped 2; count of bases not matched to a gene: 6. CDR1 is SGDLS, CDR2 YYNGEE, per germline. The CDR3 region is CASSAGQGGAYEQYF. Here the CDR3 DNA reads TGTGCCAGCAGCGCGGGACAGGGTGGGGCCTACGAGCAGTACTTC. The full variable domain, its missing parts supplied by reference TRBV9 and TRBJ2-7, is DSGVTQTPKHLITATGQRVTLRCSPRSGDLSVYWYQQSLDQGLQFLIQYYNGEERAKGNILERFSAQQFPDLHSELNLSSLELGDSALYFCASSAGQGGAYEQYFGPGTRLTVT.